This T cell receptor beta chain was captured in a study of blood T cell repertoires in COVID-19. V shed 5 bases and J 11 bases; nucleotides not matched to a gene: 14. CDR1 and CDR2 (germline): LNHDA, SQIVND (reference sequence). The length of the CDR3 is 16 residues. Assay used: immunoSEQ multiplex PCR; TCRdb lists only in-frame clones, some missing. In the table there are around 310,000 clones, 89% of which are singletons. This receptor was identified in an older woman with acute or convalescent COVID-19. The chain joins TRBV19 to TRBJ1-6, with TRBD1 matching over 8 bases. The specimen sequenced was peripheral blood. The chain's CDR3 is CASSARQGPKETPLHF. The CDR3 DNA reads TGTGCCAGTAGTGCCCGACAGGGGCCCAAAGAGACACCCCTCCACTTT.